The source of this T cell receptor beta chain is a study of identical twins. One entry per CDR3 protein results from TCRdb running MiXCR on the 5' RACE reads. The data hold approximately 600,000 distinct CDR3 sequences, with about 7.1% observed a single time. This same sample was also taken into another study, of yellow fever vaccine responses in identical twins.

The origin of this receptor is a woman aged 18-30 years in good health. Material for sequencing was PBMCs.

The CDR3 nucleotides read TGTGCCACCAGTGACGCCGGGACTCGACCCAGCAATGAGCAGTTCTTC. Its protein product is CATSDAGTRPSNEQFF. This rearrangement joins TRBV24-1 to TRBJ2-1, with D possibly matching TRBD2 (6 bases). CDR3 size: 16 residues. Between the trimmed V and J ends, which lost 4 bases and 6 bases, there was a span of 18 bases. CDR1 is KGHDR and CDR2 is SFDVKD in the germline V gene.